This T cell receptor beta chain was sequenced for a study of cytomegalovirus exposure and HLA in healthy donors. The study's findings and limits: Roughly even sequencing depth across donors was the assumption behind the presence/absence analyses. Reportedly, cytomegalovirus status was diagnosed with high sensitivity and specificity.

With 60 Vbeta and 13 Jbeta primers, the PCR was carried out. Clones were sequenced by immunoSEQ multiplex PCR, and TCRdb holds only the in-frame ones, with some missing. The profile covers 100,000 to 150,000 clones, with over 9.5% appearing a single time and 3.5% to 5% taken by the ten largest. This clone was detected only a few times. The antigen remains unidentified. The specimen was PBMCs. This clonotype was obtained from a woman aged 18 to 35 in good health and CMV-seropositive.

The CDR3 protein is CASSRGGVITDTQYF. The CDR3 bases are TGTGCCAGCAGCAGAGGAGGGGTGATCACAGATACGCAGTATTTT. V usage is TRBV7-6 and J usage is TRBJ2-3; a weak D match, TRBD2 (6 bases). Germline V CDR1 and CDR2: SGHVS, FNYEAQ. The CDR3 spans 15 residues. Between the trimmed V and J ends, which lost 5 bases and 2 bases, there was a span of 14 bases.